This TCR beta chain is drawn from a study of T cell repertoires in cytomegalovirus infection. Study background: Public TCR beta signatures provided an indication of both CMV infection and a matching HLA type.

In its sample, this clonotype was seen many times. What it binds is unknown. This CDR3 spans 15 amino acids. Germline V gene lookup returns CDR1 MGHDK and CDR2 SYGVNS. Germline trimming cut 2 bases from V and 3 bases from J; bases unmatched to any gene: 4. General study findings and limits: It was HLA-C-restricted CMV-specific TCR beta clonotypes that dominated the response ex vivo. People with CMV and the relevant HLA were identified by cumulative public TCR beta family frequency.

MiXCR was run by TCRdb on the reads, yielding one entry per CDR3 protein. The sample lists approximately 150,000 distinct CDR3 sequences, about 6.5% occurring once. The specimen sequenced was PBMCs. V gene TRBV25-1 combines with J gene TRBJ2-7; 10 nucleotides match TRBD1. The clonotype was recovered from a human donor in good health (CMV status not recorded). Some clones in this sample may be carry-over from other donors' samples. The CDR3 spells CASSERTGGLYEQYF. The CDR3 DNA sequence: TGTGCCAGCAGTGAACGGACAGGGGGGCTCTACGAGCAGTACTTC.